Sequencing of this T cell receptor beta chain was carried out in a study of blood T cells in healthy people across ages. Background on the study: The capture of about one barcoded beta molecule per two T cells was achieved by template switching.

A second 7 to 11 cycle PCR used barcoded and J-beta primers. TCRdb reprocessed the 5' RACE reads with MiXCR, giving one entry per CDR3 protein. Counted here are 780,000 or so distinct CDR3 sequences, about 55% occurring once; the ten biggest clones make up roughly two fifths. This clonotype was seen more than once but under ten times. Per-sample yields of isolated PBMCs were at least 6.5 million. Germline V gene lookup returns CDR1 LGHDT and CDR2 YNNKEL (reference sequence). Trimming left V 1 base short and J 2 bases short, with 6 bases between. The CDR3 length is 15 residues. Sample: blood. The chain uses TRBV3-1 and TRBJ2-6, with D hard to call. The receptor comes from an elderly man in good health. The CDR3 DNA is TGTGCCAGCAGCCAAGGTCCTCCTGGGGCCAACGTCCTGACTTTC. Translated: CASSQGPPGANVLTF.